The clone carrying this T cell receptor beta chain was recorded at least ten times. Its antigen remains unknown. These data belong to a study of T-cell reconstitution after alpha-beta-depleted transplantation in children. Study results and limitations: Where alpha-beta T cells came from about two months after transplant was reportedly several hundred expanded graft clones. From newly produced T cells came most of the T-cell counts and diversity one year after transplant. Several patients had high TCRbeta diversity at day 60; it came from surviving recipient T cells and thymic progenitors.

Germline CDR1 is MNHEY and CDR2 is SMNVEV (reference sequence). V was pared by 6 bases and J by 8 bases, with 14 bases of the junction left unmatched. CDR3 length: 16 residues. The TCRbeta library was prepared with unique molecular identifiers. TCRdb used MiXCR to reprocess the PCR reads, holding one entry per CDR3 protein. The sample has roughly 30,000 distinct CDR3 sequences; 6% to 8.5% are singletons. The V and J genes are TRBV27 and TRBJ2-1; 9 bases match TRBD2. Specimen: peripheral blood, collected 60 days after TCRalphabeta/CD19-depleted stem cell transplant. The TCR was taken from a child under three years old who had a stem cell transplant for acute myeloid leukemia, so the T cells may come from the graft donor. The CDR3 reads CASRPSGSGRNYEQFF. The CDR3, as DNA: TGTGCCAGCAGACCGTCGGGGAGCGGGAGGAACTATGAGCAGTTCTTC.